At least ten counts were recorded for the clone carrying this TCR beta chain. Its antigen is unidentified. Amplified TCR beta CDR3 regions derived from RNA transcripts. First-round RT-PCR with HTBI primers amplified the TCR CDR3 region. Via MiXCR, TCRdb re-called the multiplex PCR reads, giving one row per CDR3 protein. The sample consists of hundreds of thousands of distinct CDR3 sequences, 12% to 15% of them appearing once. The data originate from a study of T cells in Graves' hyperthyroidism and ophthalmopathy. Study-wide findings and caveats: Ophthalmopathy was separated from stable hyperthyroidism by a 13 V-J model.

Lactation, pregnancy, other autoimmune disease or uncontrolled infection led to exclusion of patients. Over 8 ml fresh peripheral blood yielded the PBMCs. Source material: blood. The sequence was collected from a young woman with Graves' hyperthyroidism.

Written as DNA, the CDR3 is TGTGCCTGGAGTGTGGAGGGGCCCCAGTCCTCCTACGAGCAGTACTTC. Amino acid sequence: CAWSVEGPQSSYEQYF. The V gene is TRBV30, the J gene TRBJ2-7; TRBD2 might be the D (6 bases). Trimming pared 0 bases from V and 0 bases from J, leaving 15 bases between. The CDR3 spans 16 residues. Germline CDR1 is GTSNPN and CDR2 is SVGIG (reference sequence). Full variable domain (outside the CDR3, taken from reference TRBV30 and TRBJ2-7): SQTIHQWPATLVQPVGSPLSLECTVEGTSNPNLYWYRQAAGRGLQLLFYSVGIGQISSEVPQNLSASRPQDRQFILSSKKLLLSDSGFYLCAWSVEGPQSSYEQYFGPGTRLTVT.